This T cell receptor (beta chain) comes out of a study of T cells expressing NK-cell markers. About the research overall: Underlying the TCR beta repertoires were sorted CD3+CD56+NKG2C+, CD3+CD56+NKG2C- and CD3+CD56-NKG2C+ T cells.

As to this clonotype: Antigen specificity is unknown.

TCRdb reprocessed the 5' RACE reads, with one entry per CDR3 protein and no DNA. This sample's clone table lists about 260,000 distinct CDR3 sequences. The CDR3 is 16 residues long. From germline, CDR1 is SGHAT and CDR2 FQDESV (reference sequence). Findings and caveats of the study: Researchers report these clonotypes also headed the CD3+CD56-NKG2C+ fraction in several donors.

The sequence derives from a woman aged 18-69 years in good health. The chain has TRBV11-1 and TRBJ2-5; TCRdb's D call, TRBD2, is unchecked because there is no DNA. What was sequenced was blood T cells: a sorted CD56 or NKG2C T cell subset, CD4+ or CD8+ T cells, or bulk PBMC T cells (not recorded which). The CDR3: CASSSGLAGPQETQYF.